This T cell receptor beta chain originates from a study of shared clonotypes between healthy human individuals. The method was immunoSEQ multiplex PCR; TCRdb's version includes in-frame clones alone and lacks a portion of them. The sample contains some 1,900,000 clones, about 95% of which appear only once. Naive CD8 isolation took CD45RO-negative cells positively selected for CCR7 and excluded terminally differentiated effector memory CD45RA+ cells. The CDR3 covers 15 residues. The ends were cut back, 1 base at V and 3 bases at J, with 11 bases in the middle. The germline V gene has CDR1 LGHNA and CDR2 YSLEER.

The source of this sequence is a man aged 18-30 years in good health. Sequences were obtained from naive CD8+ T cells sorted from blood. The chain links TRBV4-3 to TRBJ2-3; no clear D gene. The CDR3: CASSQVGQATDTQYF. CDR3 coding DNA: TGCGCCAGCAGCCAAGTAGGGCAGGCAACAGATACGCAGTATTTT.